These 14 T cell receptor beta chains were all obtained from the same sample, sequenced in a study of HIV-infected patients and healthy controls. TCRdb reprocessed the 5' RACE reads with MiXCR, giving one entry per CDR3 protein. The sample consists of some 17,000 distinct CDR3 sequences, about 17% of them appearing once. Sequenced material: CD8+ T cells from blood. These receptors all come from a human donor in good health.

In this sample, this clonotype turned up many times. The chain is built from TRBV12-3 or TRBV12-4 and TRBJ1-1; D remains unclear. V was clipped by 5 bases and J by 0 bases, with 4 bases between them. The CDR3 totals 12 residues. The CDR3 region is CASSHMNTEAFF. The CDR3 DNA is TGTGCCAGCAGTCATATGAACACTGAAGCTTTCTTT.

The chain is built from TRBV6-1 and TRBJ2-2; D remains unclear. The CDR3 sequence is 11 residues long. Trimming took 6 bases from V and 6 from J, leaving 5 bases between them. Germline V gives CDR1 MNHNS, CDR2 SASEGT. DNA for the CDR3: TGTGCCAGCAGAATACCCGGGGAGCTGTTTTTT. It is translated as CASRIPGELFF.

The V gene is TRBV20-1, the J gene TRBJ2-7; 11 bases fit TRBD2. V trimming: 6 bases; J trimming: 1 base; junction bases outside the gene matches: 2. Germline V CDR1 and CDR2: DFQATT, SNEGSKA (reference sequence). This CDR3 has 13 residues. CDR3 nucleotides: TGCAGTGCAGGGACTAGCGGATCCTACGAGCAGTACTTC. Protein product: CSAGTSGSYEQYF.

The CDR3 bases are TGTGCCAGCAGCAAAGTAGGAAGCGGGGGGAAAAACATTCAGTACTTC. It is translated as CASSKVGSGGKNIQYF. The chain couples TRBV21-1 to TRBJ2-4; the table's TRBD2 call for D was not verified on the DNA. TRBV21-1 is a pseudogene locus. This CDR3 contains 16 residues.

This clonotype was counted only a few times. This chain uses TRBV30 with TRBJ2-1, with D perhaps TRBD2 (6 bases). The CDR3 runs to 15 residues. Deletions cut 2 bases from V and 1 base from J, with 12 bases between. Germline V gives CDR1 GTSNPN, CDR2 SVGIG (reference sequence). The CDR3 loop is CAWSSGTSSYNEQFF. In DNA, the CDR3 is TGTGCCTGGAGTTCGGGGACTTCATCCTACAATGAGCAGTTCTTC.

The chain has TRBV7-6 and TRBJ2-1; 7 bases map to TRBD1. Germline CDR1 is SGHVS and CDR2 is FNYEAQ. The CDR3 has 20 residues. V was clipped by 5 bases and J by 5 bases; unmatched bases: 24. CDR3 bases: TGTGCCAGCAGCCTAGACCGGGACAGCGACCGTACTCCCCCACACAATGAGCAGTTCTTC. Its protein product is CASSLDRDSDRTPPHNEQFF.

The chain combines TRBV12-3 or TRBV12-4 with TRBJ1-5; maybe TRBD1 (6 bases). The CDR3 spans 13 residues. V lost 6 bases, J lost 7 bases, and 13 bases lay in between. CDR3 coding DNA: TGTGCCAGCAGCTACCCAACAGGGCAGCCCCAGCATTTT. Its translation is CASSYPTGQPQHF.

By sample fraction, this clonotype is medium-sized. The rearrangement uses TRBV29-1 and TRBJ2-4; D might be TRBD1 (5 bases). Germline CDR1 is SQVTM and CDR2 is ANQGSEA. The CDR3 is 14 amino acids. The germline V and J ends were trimmed by 4 bases and 1 base, with 11 bases remaining between them. The CDR3 here is CSVGQGNAKNIQYF. The CDR3 DNA reads as TGCAGCGTTGGTCAGGGTAACGCCAAAAACATTCAGTACTTC.

The V and J genes are TRBV28 and TRBJ2-3, with 7 bases fitting TRBD2. CDR3 length: 15 amino acids. The germline V gene encodes CDR1 MDHEN and CDR2 SYDVKM. V shed 2 bases, J shed 4 bases, and the junction held 6 bases outside the gene matches. In nucleotides, the CDR3 is TGTGCCAGCAGTTTACGCGGACTAGACTCAGATACGCAGTATTTT. Its translation is CASSLRGLDSDTQYF.

This clonotype appeared many times. The J gene is TRBJ1-3, the V gene TRBV4-1; D remains ambiguous. The germline gives CDR1 MGHRA, CDR2 YSYEKL. This CDR3 contains 13 residues. V was cut by 4 bases and J by 4 bases, with 8 bases left in between. CDR3 sequence: CASSPPMGNTIYF. As DNA, the CDR3 is TGCGCCAGCAGCCCTCCGATGGGAAACACCATATATTTT.

This clonotype was observed many times. The V call is TRBV4-2, the J call TRBJ1-1, with 7 bases lining up with TRBD1. The CDR3 has 14 residues. The germline V gene has CDR1 LGHNA and CDR2 YNFKEQ. Unmatched junction bases numbered 3, after V lost 1 base and J lost 4 bases. CDR3 in amino acids: CASSQGTGATEAFF. The DNA of the CDR3 is TGTGCCAGCAGCCAAGGCACAGGGGCCACTGAAGCTTTCTTT.

Only a few counts were recorded for this clonotype. The V and J genes are TRBV29-1 and TRBJ2-7; D might be TRBD2 (6 bases). Germline loops: CDR1 SQVTM, CDR2 ANQGSEA. The V gene lost 8 bases and the J gene lost 1 base, with 15 bases spanning the gap. The CDR3 is made up of 13 amino acids. The CDR3 reads CSTRSGVSYEQYF. The CDR3 coding sequence is TGCAGCACCCGATCGGGGGTTTCCTACGAGCAGTACTTC.

This clonotype has just a few counts. This chain joins TRBV19 and TRBJ2-3; perhaps D is TRBD1 or TRBD2 (5 bases each). The CDR3 totals 15 residues. The V end lost 7 bases, the J end lost 1 base, and 15 bases lay between the germline ends. Germline CDR1 LNHDA, CDR2 SQIVND (reference sequence). DNA for the CDR3: TGTGCCAGTACCCCTAGGACGGGACGCACAGATACGCAGTATTTT. Protein sequence: CASTPRTGRTDTQYF.

This clonotype was seen a handful of times. J is TRBJ2-1 and V is TRBV5-4, with D tentatively TRBD1 (6 bases). The V end lost 4 bases, the J end lost 0 bases, and 11 bases lay between the germline ends. CDR3 size: 15 residues. Germline V gene sequence: CDR1 SGHNT, CDR2 YYREEE (reference sequence). CDR3 coding DNA: TGTGCCAGCAGCACAGGGACCGGCTCCTACAATGAGCAGTTCTTC. Protein sequence: CASSTGTGSYNEQFF.